This TCR beta chain came from a study of blood T cell repertoires in COVID-19. Study overall: Acute and convalescent COVID-19 specimens originated in the United States, Italy and Spain. Sample material is recorded as cDNA or gDNA derived from T cells, B-cell-depleted T cells, or PBMCs.

Study processing details: Amplifying reference gene primers gave estimates of nucleated cell counts. Sequencing used immunoSEQ multiplex PCR; TCRdb keeps in-frame clones, though not all of them. Clone size and the V and J calls come from that table; the DNA yielded D and trimming. This sample yields 110,000 to 150,000 clones, of which just over 85% are seen a single time; around 8.4% belongs to the top ten. Sequencing input: peripheral blood. The sequence was obtained from an older woman with acute or convalescent COVID-19.

The CDR3 loop is CATSDLRLTNEQFF. The CDR3 bases are TGTGCCACCAGTGATTTAAGACTGACCAATGAGCAGTTCTTC. The V and J genes are TRBV24-1 and TRBJ2-1, with D hard to call. Germline-derived CDR1 and CDR2 are KGHDR and SFDVKD. V was cut by 1 base and J by 6 bases, with 9 bases left in between. The CDR3 totals 14 residues.